This TCR beta chain comes out of a study of blood T cells in healthy people across ages. Study-wide context: Through template switching, about one barcoded beta molecule was captured per two T cells, as measured in model experiments. General study findings and limits: Higher naive T cell percentage went strongly together with higher TCR beta diversity.

V gave up 2 bases and J gave up 11 bases; unmatched junction bases: 13. Germline CDR1 reads MGHRA; CDR2 reads YSYEKL. The CDR3 totals 15 residues. It was with a sample-barcoded 5' primer and a J-beta primer mix that a second PCR of roughly 7 to 12 cycles was run. MiXCR was run by TCRdb on the 5' RACE reads, yielding one entry per CDR3 protein. The repertoire includes hundreds of thousands of distinct CDR3 sequences, around three fifths of them detected once, and roughly 24% sits in the top ten. On this clonotype: Its antigen remains unidentified.

Input material: blood. V is TRBV4-1 and J is TRBJ2-5; TRBD1 agrees at 8 bases. The receptor comes from a man in his forties in good health. DNA for the CDR3: TGCGCCAGCAGCCAACTGGGGACAGGTGCAGGGGAGCAGTACTTC. This translates into CASSQLGTGAGEQYF.